Below, 15 T cell receptor beta chains from the same sample are listed, as sequenced in a study of OX40 agonist ivuxolimab in advanced cancers. Assay: immunoSEQ multiplex PCR; the TCRdb copy retains only in-frame clones and omits some. This sample has fewer than 50,000 clones, with over 60% found just once. Sample: CD4+ or CD8+ T cells sorted from blood, taken in a trial of the OX40 agonist ivuxolimab. Source of these receptors: an adult with an advanced solid tumor such as melanoma, head and neck, liver or kidney cancer.

The chain recombines TRBV19 with TRBJ2-5; D is perhaps TRBD2 (6 bases). The V gene's germline CDR1 is LNHDA and CDR2 SQIVND (reference sequence). V dropped 7 bases and J dropped 3 bases, with 15 bases sitting between them. This CDR3 has 14 amino acids. CDR3 protein: CASTPGGVKETQYF. The CDR3 DNA reads TGTGCCAGTACCCCCGGCGGGGTGAAAGAGACCCAGTACTTC. Looking up the rest from reference TRBV19 and TRBJ2-5 gives the full variable domain: DGGITQSPKYLFRKEGQNVTLSCEQNLNHDAMYWYRQDPGQGLRLIYYSQIVNDFQKGDIAEGYSVSREKKESFPLTVTSAQKNPTAFYLCASTPGGVKETQYFGPGTRLLVL.

In its sample, this clone was seen a few times. The rearrangement joins TRBV4-2 to TRBJ2-1; 10 bases map to TRBD2. Trimming removed 0 bases from V and 9 bases from J; junction bases left unmatched: 8. Germline lookup yields CDR1 LGHNA and CDR2 YNFKEQ. This CDR3 is 16 amino acids long. The CDR3 spells CASSQDPSGRAGEQFF. For the CDR3, the DNA is TGTGCCAGCAGCCAAGATCCGAGCGGGAGGGCCGGTGAGCAGTTCTTC.

This clone was seen only once. This rearrangement joins TRBV29-1 to TRBJ2-5; 7 bases fit TRBD2. Trimming cost V 6 bases and J 4 bases; bases outside gene matches: 5. This CDR3 has 12 amino acids. Germline CDR1 reads SQVTM; CDR2 reads ANQGSEA. The DNA for the CDR3 is TGCAGCGTAGACGAGCGGGGAGAGACCCAGTACTTC. Amino acids: CSVDERGETQYF.

The chain has TRBV2 and TRBJ2-7, with D possibly being TRBD1 (5 bases). V lost 5 bases and J lost 4, with 9 bases in between. In germline, CDR1 is SNHLY, CDR2 FYNNEI. The CDR3 spans 12 residues. CDR3 residues: CASSKGLYEQYF. The CDR3 DNA reads TGTGCCAGCAGTAAGGGGCTGTACGAGCAGTACTTC. Variable domain in full (rest from reference TRBV2 and TRBJ2-7): EPEVTQTPSHQVTQMGQEVILRCVPISNHLYFYWYRQILGQKVEFLVSFYNNEISEKSEIFDDQFSVERPDGSNFTLKIRSTKLEDSAMYFCASSKGLYEQYFGPGTRLTVT.

This chain joins TRBV7-9 and TRBJ2-7; perhaps TRBD1 as D (6 bases). The germline V and J ends were trimmed by 1 base and 5 bases, with 12 bases remaining between them. The CDR3 sequence is 14 residues long. Germline V CDR1 and CDR2: SEHNR, FQNEAQ (reference sequence). The CDR3 loop reads CASSLEGRGDEQYF. The CDR3 coding sequence is TGTGCCAGCAGCTTAGAGGGCAGGGGCGACGAGCAGTACTTC.

DNA of the CDR3: TGCGCCAGCAGCCAAGAGTGGCAGGGACTGAACATTCAGTACTTC. Its translation: CASSQEWQGLNIQYF. The chain links TRBV4-1 to TRBJ2-4; D is possibly TRBD2 (6 bases). Trimming pared 0 bases from V and 7 bases from J, leaving 13 bases between. CDR1 and CDR2 from the germline V gene are MGHRA and YSYEKL. This CDR3 spans 15 amino acids.

The chain has TRBV4-1 and TRBJ2-7; the match to TRBD1 covers 10 bases. CDR1 and CDR2 (germline): MGHRA, YSYEKL. With V trimmed by 2 bases and J by 7 bases, 5 bases remained unmatched. This CDR3 is built from 14 residues. The CDR3 nucleotides read TGCGCCAGCAGCCAACAGGACAGGGGGATGGAGCAGTACTTC. This gives the protein CASSQQDRGMEQYF.

This chain connects TRBV11-3 to TRBJ2-1, with D perhaps assigned TRBD1 or TRBD2 (5 bases each). The germline CDR1 and CDR2 sequences are SGHNT and YENEEA. V was trimmed by 1 base and J by 1 base, leaving 11 bases between them. The CDR3 loop spans 16 amino acids. The CDR3 DNA reads TGTGCCAGCAGCTTAGCGGGACCGGGTTCCTACAATGAGCAGTTCTTC. Its translation: CASSLAGPGSYNEQFF.

This clone was seen only a few times. The chain employs TRBV5-1 and TRBJ2-5, with TRBD1 matching over 7 bases. V lost 5 bases to trimming and J lost 2 bases; unmatched junction nucleotides: 9. Germline CDR1 reads SGHRS; CDR2 reads YFSETQ. This CDR3 region has 15 residues. The CDR3 DNA is TGCGCCAGCAGAATGACAGGGTCGGGGCAAGAGACCCAGTACTTC. Translating gives CASRMTGSGQETQYF.

The chain combines TRBV5-1 with TRBJ1-2; no clear D. Looked up from germline, CDR1 is SGHRS and CDR2 is YFSETQ. The CDR3 loop spans 14 amino acids. Trimming took 0 bases from V and 7 from J, leaving 13 bases between them. This CDR3 is CASSLDRVWAGYTF. The CDR3, as DNA: TGCGCCAGCAGCTTGGATCGGGTCTGGGCTGGCTACACCTTC.

V gene TRBV19 combines with J gene TRBJ1-2; no definite D call. CDR1 LNHDA and CDR2 SQIVND come from the germline V gene (reference sequence). V dropped 8 bases and J dropped 0 bases, with 13 bases sitting between them. The CDR3 runs to 14 residues. CDR3 protein: CASYLRGANYGYTF. CDR3 nucleotide sequence: TGTGCCAGTTACCTACGGGGAGCTAACTATGGCTACACCTTC.

The chain joins TRBV7-9 to TRBJ2-3; 7 bases match TRBD1. Germline trimming cut 6 bases from V and 5 bases from J; bases unmatched to any gene: 17. The germline V gene has CDR1 SEHNR and CDR2 FQNEAQ (reference sequence). The CDR3 spans 17 residues. For the CDR3, the DNA is TGTGCCAGCAGTTCTGAGTGGGACAGATGGTCCGGAGATACGCAGTATTTT. Translated, it gives CASSSEWDRWSGDTQYF.

This clone was detected a few times. The chain recombines TRBV28 with TRBJ2-5, with a weak D call TRBD2 (6 bases). V was shortened by 6 bases and J by 6 bases, with 17 bases between the two germline ends. There are 14 residues in the CDR3. Germline V gene lookup returns CDR1 MDHEN and CDR2 SYDVKM. The CDR3 bases are TGTGCCAGCAGACCCGGGGGTCCGAGGCAGACCCAGTACTTC. It encodes CASRPGGPRQTQYF.

This chain uses TRBV5-6 with TRBJ2-7; no clear D. Trimming removed 2 bases from V and 0 bases from J, with 6 bases in between. The CDR3 runs 13 residues. Looked up from germline, CDR1 is SGHDT and CDR2 is YYEEEE. The CDR3 nucleotides read TGTGCCAGCAGCTTCACTGGCTCCTACGAGCAGTACTTC. Translating it yields CASSFTGSYEQYF.

The V call is TRBV5-4, the J call TRBJ2-1, with TRBD2 matching over 8 bases. Losses at the gene ends were 4 bases for V and 7 bases for J; bases not matched to a gene: 10. The CDR3 loop spans 15 amino acids. Germline-derived CDR1 and CDR2 are SGHNT and YYREEE (reference sequence). The CDR3 DNA follows: TGTGCCAGCAGCCCAAGAGCGGGAGAGGGGAATGAGCAGTTCTTC. Encoded protein: CASSPRAGEGNEQFF.